Below, one TCR beta chain is given with its context. This table comes from immunoSEQ multiplex PCR, and its TCRdb copy is limited to in-frame clones, with some not included. The sample lists roughly 160,000 clones; about 80% were seen once. Genomic DNA in an amount of around 2.2 micrograms was extracted from cryopreserved PBMCs and used for the preparation of TCR beta libraries. The sample comes from a study of cytotoxic CD8 clonotypes in ibrutinib-treated CLL. About the study: Response sampling occurred after a median 12 months of treatment (range 6 to 36).

V was shortened by 0 bases and J by 1 base, with 6 bases between the two germline ends. This CDR3 region has 13 residues. Germline assignment: CDR1 GTSNPN and CDR2 SVGIG (reference sequence). The sequencing used PBMCs, collected after 24 months of ibrutinib treatment. The sequence came from a human donor with chronic lymphocytic leukemia. The chain employs TRBV30 and TRBJ1-1; no clear D. Written as DNA, the CDR3 is TGTGCCTGGAGTGTAACCAAGAACACTGAAGCTTTCTTT. This encodes CAWSVTKNTEAFF.